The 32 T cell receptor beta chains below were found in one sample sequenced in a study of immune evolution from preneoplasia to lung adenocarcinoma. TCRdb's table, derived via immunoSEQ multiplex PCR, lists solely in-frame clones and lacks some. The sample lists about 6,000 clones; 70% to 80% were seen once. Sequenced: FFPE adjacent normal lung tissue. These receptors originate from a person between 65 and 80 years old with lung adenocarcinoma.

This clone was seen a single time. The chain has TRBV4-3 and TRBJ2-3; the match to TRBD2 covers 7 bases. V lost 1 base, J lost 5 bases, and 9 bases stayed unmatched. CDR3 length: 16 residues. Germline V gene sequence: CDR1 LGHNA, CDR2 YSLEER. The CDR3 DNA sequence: TGCGCCAGCAGCCAAGGGATCAGCGGGATCAGAGATACGCAGTATTTT. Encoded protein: CASSQGISGIRDTQYF.

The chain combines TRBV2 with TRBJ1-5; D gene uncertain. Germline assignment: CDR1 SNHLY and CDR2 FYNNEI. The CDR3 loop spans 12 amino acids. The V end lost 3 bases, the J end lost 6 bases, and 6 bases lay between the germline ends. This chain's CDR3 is CASSDVGQPQHF. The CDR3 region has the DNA TGTGCCAGCAGTGACGTGGGTCAGCCCCAGCATTTT.

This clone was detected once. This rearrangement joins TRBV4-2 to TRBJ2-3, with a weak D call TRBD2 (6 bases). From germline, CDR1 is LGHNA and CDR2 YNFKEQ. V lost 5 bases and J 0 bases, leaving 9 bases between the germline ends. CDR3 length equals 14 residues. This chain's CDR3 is CASSDGTSTDTQYF. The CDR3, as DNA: TGTGCCAGCAGCGACGGGACTAGCACAGATACGCAGTATTTT.

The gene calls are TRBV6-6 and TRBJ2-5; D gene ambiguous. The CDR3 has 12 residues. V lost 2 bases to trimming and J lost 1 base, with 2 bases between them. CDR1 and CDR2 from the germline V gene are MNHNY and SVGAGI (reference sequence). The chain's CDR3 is CASSYGQETQYF. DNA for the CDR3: TGTGCCAGCAGTTACGGCCAAGAGACCCAGTACTTC.

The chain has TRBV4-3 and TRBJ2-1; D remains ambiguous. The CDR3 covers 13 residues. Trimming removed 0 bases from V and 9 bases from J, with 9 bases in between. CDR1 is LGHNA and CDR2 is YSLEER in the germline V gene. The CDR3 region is CASSQEGWVEQFF. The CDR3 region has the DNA TGCGCCAGCAGCCAAGAAGGTTGGGTTGAGCAGTTCTTC.

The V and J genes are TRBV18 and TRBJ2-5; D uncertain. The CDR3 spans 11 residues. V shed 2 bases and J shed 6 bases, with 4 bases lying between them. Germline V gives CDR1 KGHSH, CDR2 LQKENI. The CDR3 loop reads CASSPEQTQYF. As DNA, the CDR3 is TGTGCCAGCTCACCAGAACAGACCCAGTACTTC.

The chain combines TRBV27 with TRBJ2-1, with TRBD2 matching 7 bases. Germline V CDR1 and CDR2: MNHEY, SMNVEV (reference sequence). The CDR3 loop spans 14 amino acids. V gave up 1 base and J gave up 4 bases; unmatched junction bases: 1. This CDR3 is CASSLWGGYNEQFF. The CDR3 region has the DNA TGTGCCAGCAGTTTATGGGGGGGGTACAATGAGCAGTTCTTC.

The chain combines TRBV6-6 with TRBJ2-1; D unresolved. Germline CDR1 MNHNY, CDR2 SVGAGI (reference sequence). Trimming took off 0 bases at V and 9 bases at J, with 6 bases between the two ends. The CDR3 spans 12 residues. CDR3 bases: TGTGCCAGCAGTTACTCAGACGGTGAGCAGTTCTTC. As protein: CASSYSDGEQFF.

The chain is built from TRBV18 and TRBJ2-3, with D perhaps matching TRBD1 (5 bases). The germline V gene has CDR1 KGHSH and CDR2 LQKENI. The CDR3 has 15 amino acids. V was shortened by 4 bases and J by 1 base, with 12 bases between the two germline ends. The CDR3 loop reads CASSLETARTDTQYF. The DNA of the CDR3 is TGTGCCAGCTCACTTGAGACAGCTCGCACAGATACGCAGTATTTT.

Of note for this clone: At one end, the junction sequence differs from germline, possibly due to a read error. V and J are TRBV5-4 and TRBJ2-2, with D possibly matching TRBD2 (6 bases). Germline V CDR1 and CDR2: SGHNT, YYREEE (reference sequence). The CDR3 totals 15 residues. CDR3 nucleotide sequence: TGTGCCAGCAGCTCCCGCGGGACCACGACCGAGGAGCTGTTTTTT. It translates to CASSSRGTTTEELFF.

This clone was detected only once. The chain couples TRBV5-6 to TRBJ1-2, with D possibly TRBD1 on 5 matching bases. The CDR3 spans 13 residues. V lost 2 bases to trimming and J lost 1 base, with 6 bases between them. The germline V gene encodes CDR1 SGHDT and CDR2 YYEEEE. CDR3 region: CASSFGGNYGYTF. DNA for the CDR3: TGTGCCAGCAGCTTCGGGGGTAACTATGGCTACACCTTC.

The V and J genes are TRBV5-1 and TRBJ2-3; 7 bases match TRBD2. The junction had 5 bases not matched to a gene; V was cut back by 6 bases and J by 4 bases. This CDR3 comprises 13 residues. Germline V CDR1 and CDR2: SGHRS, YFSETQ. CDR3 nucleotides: TGCGCCAGCAAGCAGGGAGGGGCAGATACGCAGTATTTT. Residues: CASKQGGADTQYF.

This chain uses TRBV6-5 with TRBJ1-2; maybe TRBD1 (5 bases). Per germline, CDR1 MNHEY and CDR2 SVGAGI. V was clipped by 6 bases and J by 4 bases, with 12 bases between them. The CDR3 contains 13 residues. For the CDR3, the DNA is TGTGCCAGCAGGCCCCCAGGGTTCTATGGCTACACCTTC. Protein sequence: CASRPPGFYGYTF.

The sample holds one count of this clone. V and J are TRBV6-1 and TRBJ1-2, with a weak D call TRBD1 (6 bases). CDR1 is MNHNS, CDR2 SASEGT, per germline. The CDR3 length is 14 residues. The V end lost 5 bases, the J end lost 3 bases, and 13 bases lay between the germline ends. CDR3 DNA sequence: TGTGCCAGCAGTCCAACAGGGCAGGACTATGGCTACACCTTC. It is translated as CASSPTGQDYGYTF.

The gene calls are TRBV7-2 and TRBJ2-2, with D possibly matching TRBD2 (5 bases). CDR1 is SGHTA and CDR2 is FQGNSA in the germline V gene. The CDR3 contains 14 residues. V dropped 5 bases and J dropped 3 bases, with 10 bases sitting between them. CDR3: CASSPTRDTGELFF. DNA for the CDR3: TGTGCCAGCAGCCCTACTAGAGACACCGGGGAGCTGTTTTTT.

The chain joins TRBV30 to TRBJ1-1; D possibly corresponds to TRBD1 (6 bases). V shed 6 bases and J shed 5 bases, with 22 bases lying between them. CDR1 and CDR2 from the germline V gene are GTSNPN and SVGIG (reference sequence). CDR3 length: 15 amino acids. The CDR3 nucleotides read TGTGCCTGCCCTCGGCAGGGGTTGGTACGGACTGAAGCTTTCTTT. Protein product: CACPRQGLVRTEAFF.

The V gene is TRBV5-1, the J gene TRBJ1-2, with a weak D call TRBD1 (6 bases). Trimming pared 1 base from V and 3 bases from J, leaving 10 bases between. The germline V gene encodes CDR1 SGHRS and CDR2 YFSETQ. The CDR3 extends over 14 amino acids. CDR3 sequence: CASSLWDTHYGYTF. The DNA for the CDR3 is TGCGCCAGCAGCTTGTGGGACACTCACTATGGCTACACCTTC.

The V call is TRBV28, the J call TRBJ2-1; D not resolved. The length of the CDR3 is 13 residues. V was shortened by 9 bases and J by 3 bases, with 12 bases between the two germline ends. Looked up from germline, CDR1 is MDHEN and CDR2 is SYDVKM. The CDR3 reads CARARRHYNEQFF. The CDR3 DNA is TGTGCCAGGGCCCGCCGCCACTACAATGAGCAGTTCTTC.

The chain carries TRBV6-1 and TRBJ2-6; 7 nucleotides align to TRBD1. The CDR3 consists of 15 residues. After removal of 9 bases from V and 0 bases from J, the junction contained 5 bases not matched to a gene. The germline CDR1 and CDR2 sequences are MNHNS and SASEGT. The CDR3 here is CASRQGHSGANVLTF. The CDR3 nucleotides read TGTGCCAGTAGACAGGGTCACTCTGGGGCCAACGTCCTGACTTTC.

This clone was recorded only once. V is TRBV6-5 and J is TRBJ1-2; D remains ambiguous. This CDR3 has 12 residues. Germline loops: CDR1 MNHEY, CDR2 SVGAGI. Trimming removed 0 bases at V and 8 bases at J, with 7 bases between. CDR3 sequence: CASSYSRGGYTF. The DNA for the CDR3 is TGTGCCAGCAGTTACTCCAGAGGGGGCTACACCTTC.

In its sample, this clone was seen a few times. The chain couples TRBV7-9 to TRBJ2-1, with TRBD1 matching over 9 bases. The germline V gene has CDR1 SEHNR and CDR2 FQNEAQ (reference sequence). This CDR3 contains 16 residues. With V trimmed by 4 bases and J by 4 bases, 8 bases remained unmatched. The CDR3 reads CASSSLSGTGYNEQFF. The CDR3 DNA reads TGTGCCAGCAGCTCCCTATCCGGGACAGGGTACAATGAGCAGTTCTTC.

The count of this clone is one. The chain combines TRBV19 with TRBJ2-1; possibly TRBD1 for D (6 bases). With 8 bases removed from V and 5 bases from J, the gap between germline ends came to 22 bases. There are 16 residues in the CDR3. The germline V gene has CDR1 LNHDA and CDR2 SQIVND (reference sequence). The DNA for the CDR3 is TGTGCCAGTGCCCGGCACGAGGCAGGGGTCCACAATGAGCAGTTCTTC. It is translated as CASARHEAGVHNEQFF.

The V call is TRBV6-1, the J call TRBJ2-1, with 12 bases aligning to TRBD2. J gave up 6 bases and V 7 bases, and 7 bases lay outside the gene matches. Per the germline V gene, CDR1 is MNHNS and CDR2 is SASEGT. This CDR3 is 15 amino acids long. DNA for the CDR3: TGTGCCAGCATCGGAACTAGCGGGGGGCGCAATGAGCAGTTCTTC. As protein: CASIGTSGGRNEQFF.

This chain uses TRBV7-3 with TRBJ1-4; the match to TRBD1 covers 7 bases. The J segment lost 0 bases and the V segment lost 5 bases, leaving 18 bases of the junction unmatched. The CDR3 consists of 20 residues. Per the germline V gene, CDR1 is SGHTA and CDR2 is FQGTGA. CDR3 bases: TGTGCCAGCAGCGCCAAATCCCCGGGACAGATAACTGCAACTAATGAAAAACTGTTTTTT. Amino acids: CASSAKSPGQITATNEKLFF. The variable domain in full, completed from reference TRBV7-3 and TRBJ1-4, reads GAGVSQTPSNKVTEKGKYVELRCDPISGHTALYWYRQSLGQGPEFLIYFQGTGAADDSGLPNDRFFAVRPEGSVSTLKIQRTERGDSAVYLCASSAKSPGQITATNEKLFFGSGTQLSVL.

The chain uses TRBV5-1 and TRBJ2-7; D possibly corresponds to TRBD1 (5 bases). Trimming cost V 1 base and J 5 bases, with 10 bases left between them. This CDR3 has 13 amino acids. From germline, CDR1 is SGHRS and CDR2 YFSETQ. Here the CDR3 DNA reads TGCGCCAGCAGCTTGAACCAGGGAAACGAGCAGTACTTC. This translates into CASSLNQGNEQYF.

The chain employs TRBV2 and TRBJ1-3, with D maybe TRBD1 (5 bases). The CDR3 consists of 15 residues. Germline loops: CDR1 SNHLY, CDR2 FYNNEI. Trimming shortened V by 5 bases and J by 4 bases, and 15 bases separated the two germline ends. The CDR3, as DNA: TGTGCCAGCAGTTTGGGGCAAAGCGGCGGAAACACCATATATTTT. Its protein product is CASSLGQSGGNTIYF.

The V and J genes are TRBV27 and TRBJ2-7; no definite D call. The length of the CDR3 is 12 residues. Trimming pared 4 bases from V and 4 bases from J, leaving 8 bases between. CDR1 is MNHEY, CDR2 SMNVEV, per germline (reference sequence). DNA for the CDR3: TGTGCCAGCAGTTCGCGGATGTACGAGCAGTACTTC. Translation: CASSSRMYEQYF.

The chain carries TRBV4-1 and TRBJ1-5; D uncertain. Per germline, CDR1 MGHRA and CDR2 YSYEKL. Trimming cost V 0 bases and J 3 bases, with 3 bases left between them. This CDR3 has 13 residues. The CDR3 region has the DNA TGCGCCAGCAGCCAAGATTCCAATCAGCCCCAGCATTTT. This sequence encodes CASSQDSNQPQHF.

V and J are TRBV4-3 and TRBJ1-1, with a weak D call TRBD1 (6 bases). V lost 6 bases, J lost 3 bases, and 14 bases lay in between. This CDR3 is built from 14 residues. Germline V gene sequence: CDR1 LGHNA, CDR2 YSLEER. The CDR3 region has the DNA TGCGCCAGCAGACGGGGGGGGCCTGACACTGAAGCTTTCTTT. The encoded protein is CASRRGGPDTEAFF.

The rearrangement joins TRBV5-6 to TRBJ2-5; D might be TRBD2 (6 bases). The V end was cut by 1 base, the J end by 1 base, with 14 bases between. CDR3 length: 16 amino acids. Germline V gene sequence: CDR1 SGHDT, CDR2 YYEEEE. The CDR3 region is CASSLTPPGLQETQYF. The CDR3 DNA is TGTGCCAGCAGCTTGACGCCCCCGGGACTCCAAGAGACCCAGTACTTC.

CDR3 nucleotide sequence: TGTGCCAGCAGCTCACGGGAGGGACAGCCCCAGCATTTT. Translating it yields CASSSREGQPQHF. The chain joins TRBV28 to TRBJ1-5, with D unresolved. The CDR3 spans 13 residues. In germline, CDR1 is MDHEN, CDR2 SYDVKM. The V gene lost 6 bases and the J gene lost 7 bases, with 13 bases spanning the gap. Full variable domain (missing parts from reference TRBV28 and TRBJ1-5): DVKVTQSSRYLVKRTGEKVFLECVQDMDHENMFWYRQDPGLGLRLIYFSYDVKMKEKGDIPEGYSVSREKKERFSLILESASTNQTSMYLCASSSREGQPQHFGDGTRLSIL.

CDR3 DNA sequence: TGCGCCAGCAGCAGTGGGACAGGTACCTACAATGAGCAGTTCTTC. It codes for CASSSGTGTYNEQFF. The rearrangement uses TRBV5-1 and TRBJ2-1; 8 bases agree with TRBD1. After removal of 4 bases from V and 2 bases from J, the junction contained 5 bases not matched to a gene. CDR1 and CDR2 from the germline V gene are SGHRS and YFSETQ. This CDR3 has 15 amino acids.